This TCR beta chain was captured by sequencing in a study of graft-versus-host responses after intestinal transplantation. Study-level results: Detected in recipient marrow were GvH clones, some of which were first observed in ileum or blood. Early post-transplant declines in HvG were associated with peak levels of circulating GvH clones.

The V gene lost 6 bases and the J gene lost 1 base, with 6 bases spanning the gap. The CDR3 consists of 12 residues. Germline CDR1 is MDHEN and CDR2 is SYDVKM. Intraepithelial lymphocytes and lamina propria lymphocytes were released through processing of graft tissue. Regarding this clone: Its antigen remains unknown.

Profiled with immunoSEQ multiplex PCR; TCRdb holds only in-frame clones, not every one. The sample has about 22,000 clones, 70% to 80% seen once. The V and J genes are TRBV28 and TRBJ1-2; D possibly corresponds to TRBD1 (5 bases). The receptor was isolated from a human patient who received an intestinal transplant, so some T cells may come from the graft donor. The starting material was ileum tissue, obtained 12 days after intestinal transplant. CDR3 bases: TGTGCCAGCAGGGACATTAACTATGGCTACACCTTC. Protein: CASRDINYGYTF.